Detailed here is one T cell receptor (beta chain). Its antigen is not known. Profiling relied on immunoSEQ multiplex PCR, and the TCRdb table lists in-frame clones only, not all of them. The sample carries more than 75,000 clones, less than 95% recorded once. The entry originates in a study of T cell responses to AZD1222 COVID-19 vaccine. Study-wide results and caveats: Repertoire collection took place solely once the T cell response had peaked. Seropositive AZD1222 recipients at baseline numbered only six or seven.

The sample consisted of peripheral blood, taken 28 days after the second AZD1222 dose. The TCR sequence derives from an adult who received the AZD1222 COVID-19 vaccine.

This CDR3 is CASSPTESNYGYTF. In DNA, the CDR3 is TGTGCCAGCTCACCGACGGAGTCGAACTATGGCTACACCTTC. The chain combines TRBV18 with TRBJ1-2; D is ambiguous. There are 14 residues in the CDR3. Germline lookup yields CDR1 KGHSH and CDR2 LQKENI. Trimming stripped 3 bases from V and 2 bases from J, with 10 bases between.